A selection of T cell receptor beta chains follows, all from one sample in a study of blood T cell repertoires in COVID-19. TCRdb's copy holds only in-frame clones and misses some; the assay was immunoSEQ multiplex PCR. The sample lists about 380,000 clones; 88% were seen once. The sequenced sample was PBMCs or T cells enriched from blood (not recorded which). These receptors were obtained from a woman aged 18-29 years who had recovered from COVID-19. The CDR3 runs from the conserved cysteine through the conserved F or W. A D gene is named only where the DNA matches it firmly. Expanded clones get a size class; other rows say once, few or many, or leave the size out.

cdr3_length | j_call | v_call | clone_size | d_call | cdr3_nt | cdr3_aa
14 | TRBJ1-5 | TRBV7-2 | NA | TRBD1 | TGTGCCAGCAGCTCGAGGACAGGAAATCAGCCCCAGCATTTT | CASSSRTGNQPQHF
15 | TRBJ1-5 | TRBV19 | NA | TRBD1 | TGTGCCAGTATCCCGACAGGGATATTTGGACAGCCCCAGCATTTT | CASIPTGIFGQPQHF
14 | TRBJ1-2 | TRBV10-3 | once | NA | TGTGCCATCAGTGAGTCTCCGGAGACCTATGGCTACACCTTC | CAISESPETYGYTF
13 | TRBJ1-3 | TRBV25-1 | NA | NA | TGTGCCAGCAGTGAACCGCAGGGCGACACCATATATTTT | CASSEPQGDTIYF
15 | TRBJ2-5 | TRBV5-1 | NA | TRBD2 | TGCGCCAGCAGCTTGAGCGGGGGTGGGATGGAGACCCAGTACTTC | CASSLSGGGMETQYF
15 | TRBJ1-6 | TRBV27 | few | TRBD1 | TGTGCCAGTACATACAGGGGGCCGACTAATTCACCCCTCCACTTT | CASTYRGPTNSPLHF
15 | TRBJ2-2 | TRBV2 | NA | TRBD1 | TGTGCCAGCAAGGGGGACAGGGGAGTCGCCGGGGAGCTGTTTTTT | CASKGDRGVAGELFF
12 | TRBJ1-2 | TRBV19 | NA | NA | TGTGCCAGTTGTCCGACGGGTTATGGCTACACCTTC | CASCPTGYGYTF
13 | TRBJ1-2 | TRBV7-2 | NA | NA | TGTGCCAGCAGCTTAGGAAGAGGCAGGGCCAACACCTTC | CASSLGRGRANTF
14 | TRBJ1-1 | TRBV19 | NA | NA | TGTGCCAGTAGTATCGTAGGTCGGGACACTGAAGCTTTCTTT | CASSIVGRDTEAFF
14 | TRBJ1-1 | TRBV2 | NA | TRBD1 | TGTGCCAGCAAGGGGGACAGATCGAACACTGAAGCTTTCTTT | CASKGDRSNTEAFF
13 | TRBJ1-2 | TRBV5-4 | NA | NA | TGTGCCAGCAGCGTACAGGACGCCCATGGCTACACCTTC | CASSVQDAHGYTF
13 | TRBJ2-2 | TRBV4-2 | NA | TRBD1 | TGTGCCAGCAGCGGACAGGGGTCCGGGGAGCTGTTTTTT | CASSGQGSGELFF
17 | TRBJ2-1 | TRBV7-9 | NA | TRBD2 | TGTGCCAGCAGCTTAGCGACTAGCGGCCAGTCCTACAATGAGCAGTTCTTC | CASSLATSGQSYNEQFF
17 | TRBJ2-2 | TRBV20-1 | NA | TRBD2 | TGCAGTGCTAGTGGACTAGCGGGGGGGCCTCTATACGGGGAGCTGTTTTTT | CSASGLAGGPLYGELFF
14 | TRBJ2-7 | TRBV24-1 | NA | TRBD1 | TGTGCCACCAGTGAGGTGGACAGGGTCTACGAGCAGTACTTC | CATSEVDRVYEQYF
16 | TRBJ1-1 | TRBV2 | NA | NA | TGTGCCAGCAGGGGGGCCTTTCAGGTTACGAACACTGAAGCTTTCTTT | CASRGAFQVTNTEAFF
13 | TRBJ2-1 | TRBV27 | once | TRBD2 | TGTGCCAGCAGTTTGTCTAGCGGGGGCATGCAGTTCTTC | CASSLSSGGMQFF
13 | TRBJ1-1 | TRBV28 | NA | NA | TGTGCCAGCAGTTCCAGTGTCGACACTGAAGCTTTCTTT | CASSSSVDTEAFF
18 | TRBJ2-7 | TRBV19 | NA | NA | TGTGCCAGTAGCCACCAAATGCCCTCGACAGTGTACACCTACGAGCAGTACTTC | CASSHQMPSTVYTYEQYF
14 | TRBJ1-6 | TRBV25-1 | NA | NA | TGTGCCAGCAGTGCACAGGTTATGGGTTCACCCCTCCACTTT | CASSAQVMGSPLHF
15 | TRBJ1-1 | TRBV7-9 | NA | NA | TGTGCCAGCAGCTTATCGTGGCAAACGGGCACTGAAGCTTTCTTT | CASSLSWQTGTEAFF
12 | TRBJ1-2 | TRBV7-9 | NA | NA | TGTGCCAGCAGCTTAGACAGGGATGGCTACACCTTC | CASSLDRDGYTF
13 | TRBJ1-1 | TRBV6-5 | NA | NA | TGTGCCAGCAGACGGAGGGGGAACACTGAAGCTTTCTTT | CASRRRGNTEAFF
14 | TRBJ2-7 | TRBV19 | NA | NA | TGTGCCAGTAGTAATTTGGGGACAAACTACGAGCAGTACTTC | CASSNLGTNYEQYF
15 | TRBJ2-7 | TRBV5-1 | NA | NA | TGCGCCAGCAGCTTGGGGGGGAGGAACTCCTACGAGCAGTACTTC | CASSLGGRNSYEQYF
16 | TRBJ2-1 | TRBV6-6 | once | TRBD1 | TGTGCCAGCAGTCGAAGCGGACAGGGGTCGGGCAATGAGCAGTTCTTC | CASSRSGQGSGNEQFF
14 | TRBJ1-1 | TRBV11-3 | NA | NA | TGTGCCAGCAGCATACAGGGAATGAACACTGAAGCTTTCTTT | CASSIQGMNTEAFF
16 | TRBJ2-5 | TRBV25-1 | NA | NA | TGTGCCAGCAGTCGCCTGGGCCGGGACAATGAAGAGACCCAGTACTTC | CASSRLGRDNEETQYF
12 | TRBJ1-4 | TRBV27 | NA | NA | TGTGCCAGTAGGGAGCGTAATGAAAAACTGTTTTTT | CASRERNEKLFF